This T cell receptor beta chain was sequenced for a study of molecular identifiers for immune sequencing clone quantification. Study-wide results and limits: Clones above 20 RNA copies held over 98% of effector molecules, under 1% in naive cells. Barcode sharing among identical TCR molecules could make large clones appear smaller.

Naive CD8 T cells were sorted, and the gate applied was CD8+CD4-CCR7+CD45RA+. Note on this clonotype: The target antigen is unknown.

Methods described previously were used for bulk TCR libraries, and listed TCR primers were applied. MiXCR, run by TCRdb on the PCR reads, gives a single entry per CDR3 protein. The table has 490,000 or so distinct CDR3 sequences, about 26% seen once. V was shortened by 1 base and J by 0 bases, with 3 bases between the two germline ends. Per the germline V gene, CDR1 is MNHEY and CDR2 is SVGEGT. This CDR3 has 14 residues. The sequence derives from a human donor in good health. Some libraries in this study had Jurkat cell RNA spiked in. Sequencing used naive CD8+ T cells from blood, with Jurkat cell RNA spiked in. Subset here: FACS-sorted CD8+CD4-CCR7+CD45RA+ naive T cells. The V call is TRBV6-2 or TRBV6-3, the J call TRBJ2-2; D is undetermined. The CDR3 spells CASSYLTNTGELFF. In DNA, the CDR3 is TGTGCCAGCAGTTACTTGACGAACACCGGGGAGCTGTTTTTT.